This entry lists 28 T cell receptor beta chains sequenced from one sample in a study of spatial heterogeneity in lung cancer. TCRdb re-called the 5' RACE reads through MiXCR, storing one row per CDR3 protein. The table shows 45,000 to 55,000 distinct CDR3 sequences, with roughly 5% occurring only once. The time point: sample taken at primary tumor resection. The specimen was PBMCs, collected at surgery. These receptors originate from a male donor with early-stage non-small cell lung cancer.

By share of the sample, this clonotype is medium-sized. V and J are TRBV25-1 and TRBJ1-1; D gene ambiguous. From germline, CDR1 is MGHDK and CDR2 SYGVNS. The CDR3 has 13 amino acids. The V gene lost 5 bases and the J gene lost 2 bases, with 9 bases spanning the gap. CDR3 residues: CASSLARNTEAFF. CDR3 nucleotides: TGTGCCAGCAGTCTAGCCAGAAACACTGAAGCTTTCTTT.

This clonotype was seen repeatedly, ten times or more. The chain carries TRBV20-1 and TRBJ2-7; 11 bases fit TRBD2. The junction had 8 bases not matched to a gene; V was cut back by 5 bases and J by 2 bases. The CDR3 is 15 amino acids. Germline-derived CDR1 and CDR2 are DFQATT and SNEGSKA (reference sequence). The CDR3 DNA reads TGCAGTGCTGCCATTCCGGGACTAGCGGCCTACGAGCAGTACTTC. Protein: CSAAIPGLAAYEQYF.

This clonotype was detected ten times or more. V is TRBV9 and J is TRBJ1-1; TRBD1 is a possible D gene (6 bases). Germline CDR1 reads SGDLS; CDR2 reads YYNGEE. This CDR3 spans 15 amino acids. V was shortened by 3 bases and J by 3 bases, with 15 bases between the two germline ends. The CDR3 here is CASSDMTGFDTEAFF. The DNA of the CDR3 is TGTGCCAGCAGCGATATGACAGGTTTCGACACTGAAGCTTTCTTT.

The gene calls are TRBV20-1 and TRBJ2-1; D assignment may be TRBD1 or TRBD2 (5 bases each). The CDR3 is 14 residues long. V was shortened by 5 bases and J by 2 bases, with 13 bases between the two germline ends. Per germline, CDR1 DFQATT and CDR2 SNEGSKA (reference sequence). The CDR3 here is CSAGGPDPYNEQFF. As DNA, the CDR3 is TGCAGTGCTGGGGGACCGGACCCCTACAATGAGCAGTTCTTC.

This clonotype was seen ten or more times. V is TRBV20-1 and J is TRBJ2-5; 7 bases are shared with TRBD2. The CDR3 is 15 residues long. V gave up 1 base and J gave up 0 bases; unmatched junction bases: 5. Germline lookup yields CDR1 DFQATT and CDR2 SNEGSKA (reference sequence). CDR3 nucleotide sequence: TGCAGTGCTAGAGGGGCGGGAGCGTACCAAGAGACCCAGTACTTC. Its protein product is CSARGAGAYQETQYF.

This clonotype has a count of ten or more. The chain carries TRBV10-3 and TRBJ2-4; weak D call: TRBD2 (7 bases). Per the germline V gene, CDR1 is ENHRY and CDR2 is SYGVKD. There are 15 residues in the CDR3. V was cut by 4 bases and J by 3 bases, with 13 bases left in between. This chain's CDR3 is CAISVGGRDKNIQYF. The CDR3 DNA reads TGTGCCATCAGTGTCGGGGGGCGCGACAAAAACATTCAGTACTTC.

This clonotype was counted a few times. This chain links TRBV20-1 with TRBJ2-1, with 12 nucleotides matching TRBD2. Germline-derived CDR1 and CDR2 are DFQATT and SNEGSKA (reference sequence). The CDR3 sequence is 20 residues long. Trimming removed 4 bases from V and 0 bases from J; junction bases left unmatched: 16. CDR3 bases: TGCAGTGCTAATCCCCTCCGCGGGACTAGCGGGCCGGGCTCCTACAATGAGCAGTTCTTC. Translated: CSANPLRGTSGPGSYNEQFF.

In this sample, this clonotype turned up many times. This chain links TRBV28 with TRBJ2-3; D perhaps matches TRBD2 (6 bases). V lost 6 bases to trimming and J lost 1 base, with 14 bases between them. The CDR3 has 15 residues. Germline CDR1 reads MDHEN; CDR2 reads SYDVKM. CDR3 in amino acids: CASSSTSSRTDTQYF. The CDR3 nucleotides read TGTGCCAGCAGCTCGACTAGTAGTCGCACAGATACGCAGTATTTT.

This clonotype came up many times. The chain carries TRBV10-3 and TRBJ2-7; 8 nucleotides match TRBD1. V lost 5 bases, J lost 2 bases, and 8 bases stayed unmatched. In germline, CDR1 is ENHRY, CDR2 SYGVKD. The CDR3 length is 15 residues. CDR3 sequence reads: CAISPGQGRPYEQYF. CDR3 coding DNA: TGTGCCATCAGTCCTGGACAGGGAAGGCCCTACGAGCAGTACTTC.

The sample holds many counts of this clonotype. The rearrangement uses TRBV20-1 and TRBJ2-1, with TRBD2 identical over 10 bases. Per germline, CDR1 DFQATT and CDR2 SNEGSKA (reference sequence). The CDR3 contains 15 residues. Trimming removed 3 bases from V and 7 bases from J; junction bases left unmatched: 9. CDR3 sequence reads: CSASPSGRAGNEQFF. The CDR3 region has the DNA TGCAGTGCTAGCCCCAGCGGGAGGGCAGGGAATGAGCAGTTCTTC.

This clonotype was counted at least ten times. The chain has TRBV4-1 and TRBJ2-7; D uncertain. CDR3 length equals 15 residues. CDR1 is MGHRA and CDR2 is YSYEKL in the germline V gene. Trimming shortened V by 0 bases and J by 0 bases, and 9 bases separated the two germline ends. The CDR3 DNA follows: TGCGCCAGCAGCCAAGAGTCGCTTATCTCCTACGAGCAGTACTTC. Protein: CASSQESLISYEQYF.

At least ten counts were recorded for this clonotype. CDR3 in DNA: TGTGCCAGCAGTTTCCCTACACCTGGCGCCGGGACGGTCTACGAGCAGTACTTC. Protein: CASSFPTPGAGTVYEQYF. The chain uses TRBV28 and TRBJ2-7, with D perhaps being TRBD1 or TRBD2 (5 bases each). The CDR3 runs 18 residues. Per germline, CDR1 MDHEN and CDR2 SYDVKM. The V end was cut by 3 bases, the J end by 3 bases, with 24 bases between.

The genes are TRBV10-3 and TRBJ2-1; the match to TRBD2 covers 11 bases. There are 15 residues in the CDR3. V dropped 3 bases and J dropped 7; count of bases not matched to a gene: 5. Germline CDR1 is ENHRY and CDR2 is SYGVKD. DNA for the CDR3: TGTGCCATCAGTGATGAGTCTAGCGGGAGGAATGAGCAGTTCTTC. Translating it yields CAISDESSGRNEQFF.

The sample holds many counts of this clonotype. The rearrangement links TRBV20-1 to TRBJ2-7; D remains unclear. Trimming pared 0 bases from V and 5 bases from J, leaving 14 bases between. CDR1 and CDR2 from the germline V gene are DFQATT and SNEGSKA (reference sequence). The CDR3 is 14 amino acids. The DNA of the CDR3 is TGCAGTGCTAGAGATGGCAGTAGCCTAGACGAGCAGTACTTC. This sequence encodes CSARDGSSLDEQYF.

This clonotype was recorded at least ten times. This sequence joins TRBV27 and TRBJ2-3; 11 nucleotides line up with TRBD2. Germline trimming cut 5 bases from V and 3 bases from J; bases unmatched to any gene: 10. This CDR3 comprises 17 residues. CDR1 and CDR2 (germline): MNHEY, SMNVEV (reference sequence). The CDR3 DNA is TGTGCCAGCAGTCGCCTTGAACTAGCGGGAGTGACAGATACGCAGTATTTT. It is translated as CASSRLELAGVTDTQYF.

This clonotype was seen at least ten times. V is TRBV2 and J is TRBJ2-1, with 14 bases matching TRBD2. The length of the CDR3 is 20 residues. Germline CDR1 SNHLY, CDR2 FYNNEI. The trim removed 6 bases at V and 0 bases at J, leaving 13 bases unmatched. CDR3: CASSFQPGTSGSISYNEQFF. CDR3 nucleotide sequence: TGTGCCAGCAGCTTCCAACCCGGGACTAGCGGGAGTATCTCCTACAATGAGCAGTTCTTC.

This clonotype has at least ten counts. The chain joins TRBV11-2 to TRBJ2-1; 8 bases agree with TRBD2. This CDR3 comprises 16 residues. Trimming cost V 6 bases and J 9 bases; bases outside gene matches: 16. The germline gives CDR1 SGHAT, CDR2 FQNNGV. Written as DNA, the CDR3 is TGTGCCAGCAGTCACCGGAGTAGCGGGAATCTTGGTGAGCAGTTCTTC. This codes for CASSHRSSGNLGEQFF. The full variable domain, completed using reference TRBV11-2 and TRBJ2-1, is EAGVAQSPRYKIIEKRQSVAFWCNPISGHATLYWYQQILGQGPKLLIQFQNNGVVDDSQLPKDRFSAERLKGVDSTLKIQPAKLEDSAVYLCASSHRSSGNLGEQFFGPGTRLTVL.

This clonotype was seen ten or more times. The CDR3 protein is CASSPPNRGDGNEQFF. The CDR3 coding sequence is TGTGCCAGCTCACCACCCAACAGGGGAGATGGCAATGAGCAGTTCTTC. The J gene is TRBJ2-1, the V gene TRBV18; 7 bases are a match to TRBD1. V shed 0 bases, J shed 6 bases, and the junction held 8 bases outside the gene matches. The CDR3 has 16 residues. From germline, CDR1 is KGHSH and CDR2 LQKENI.

The sample holds many counts of this clonotype. The chain links TRBV5-6 to TRBJ1-1, with 8 positions matching TRBD1. Trimming took 1 base from V and 1 from J; bases not matched to a gene: 9. Germline V gene lookup returns CDR1 SGHDT and CDR2 YYEEEE. The CDR3 is made up of 17 amino acids. DNA for the CDR3: TGTGCCAGCAGCTTGTTCGACAGGGGCCCTCCGAACACTGAAGCTTTCTTT. Translation gives CASSLFDRGPPNTEAFF.

This clonotype was seen many times. V gene TRBV3-1 combines with J gene TRBJ2-5; maybe TRBD1 (7 bases). CDR3 size: 14 residues. V gave up 1 base and J gave up 6 bases, with 12 bases separating them. Germline V gene data show CDR1 as LGHDT and CDR2 as YNNKEL (reference sequence). The CDR3 protein is CASSQGQGGKTQYF. Here the CDR3 DNA reads TGTGCCAGCAGCCAAGGCCAGGGGGGAAAGACCCAGTACTTC.

This clonotype has a count of ten or more. The chain carries TRBV7-6 and TRBJ2-7, with 7 bases that match TRBD2. Germline V gene lookup returns CDR1 SGHVS and CDR2 FNYEAQ. Trimming took 1 base from V and 3 from J; bases not matched to a gene: 9. This CDR3 contains 16 residues. The CDR3 region has the DNA TGTGCCAGCAGCTTAGAAGCGGGGAGCCACTTCTACGAGCAGTACTTC. Protein: CASSLEAGSHFYEQYF.

This clonotype was recorded at least ten times. The chain is built from TRBV10-3 and TRBJ2-3; unclear D gene. Per the germline V gene, CDR1 is ENHRY and CDR2 is SYGVKD. The CDR3 runs 12 residues. Between the trimmed V and J ends, which lost 3 bases and 8 bases, there was a span of 9 bases. The CDR3 loop reads CAISDDPGTQYF. CDR3 bases: TGTGCCATCAGTGACGATCCCGGTACGCAGTATTTT.

Many counts were recorded for this clonotype. J is TRBJ2-7 and V is TRBV7-6; 9 nucleotides line up with TRBD2. Per the germline V gene, CDR1 is SGHVS and CDR2 is FNYEAQ. The CDR3 contains 15 residues. Trimming cost V 1 base and J 6 bases; bases outside gene matches: 7. The CDR3, as DNA: TGTGCCAGCAGCTTAGAGGGCCTAGCGGGAAGCGAGCAGTACTTC. It is translated as CASSLEGLAGSEQYF.

At least ten counts were recorded for this clonotype. The CDR3 region has the DNA TGTGCCAGCTCAGGACCGGGACAACAGTACTTC. It yields the protein CASSGPGQQYF. The rearrangement joins TRBV18 to TRBJ2-4; D is possibly TRBD1 (6 bases). V was cut by 5 bases and J by 13 bases, with 12 bases left in between. CDR1 is KGHSH, CDR2 LQKENI, per germline. The CDR3 length is 11 residues.

This clonotype showed up many times. The CDR3, as DNA: TGTGCCAGCAGGACCGGACTAGCGGGAAACATTCAGTACTTC. Translated, it gives CASRTGLAGNIQYF. V is TRBV5-6 and J is TRBJ2-4; 11 nucleotides agree with TRBD2. The CDR3 totals 14 residues. CDR1 is SGHDT, CDR2 YYEEEE, per germline. V trimming: 5 bases; J trimming: 6 bases; junction bases outside the gene matches: 4.

V is TRBV5-6 and J is TRBJ2-7; possible D gene TRBD2, 7 bases. The V and J ends lost 3 bases and 5 bases respectively, with 15 bases between them. This CDR3 is built from 14 residues. Germline V gene sequence: CDR1 SGHDT, CDR2 YYEEEE. Here the CDR3 reads CASSWGGPPDEQYF. For the CDR3, the DNA is TGTGCCAGCAGCTGGGGGGGCCCACCGGACGAGCAGTACTTC.

This sequence joins TRBV12-3 or TRBV12-4 and TRBJ2-7; D not certain. The CDR3 runs to 13 residues. The V and J ends lost 10 bases and 2 bases respectively, with 15 bases between them. The CDR3 loop is CATTRSPAYEQYF. The DNA of the CDR3 is TGTGCCACCACCAGGAGCCCCGCCTACGAGCAGTACTTC.

This clonotype was seen many times. V is TRBV7-9 and J is TRBJ2-7; D gene unclear. This CDR3 is built from 16 residues. Germline V gives CDR1 SEHNR, CDR2 FQNEAQ (reference sequence). V gave up 7 bases and J gave up 3 bases, with 22 bases separating them. CDR3 amino acids: CASTLSGPGSFYEQYF. The CDR3 region has the DNA TGTGCCAGCACCCTTTCCGGACCGGGTTCCTTCTACGAGCAGTACTTC.